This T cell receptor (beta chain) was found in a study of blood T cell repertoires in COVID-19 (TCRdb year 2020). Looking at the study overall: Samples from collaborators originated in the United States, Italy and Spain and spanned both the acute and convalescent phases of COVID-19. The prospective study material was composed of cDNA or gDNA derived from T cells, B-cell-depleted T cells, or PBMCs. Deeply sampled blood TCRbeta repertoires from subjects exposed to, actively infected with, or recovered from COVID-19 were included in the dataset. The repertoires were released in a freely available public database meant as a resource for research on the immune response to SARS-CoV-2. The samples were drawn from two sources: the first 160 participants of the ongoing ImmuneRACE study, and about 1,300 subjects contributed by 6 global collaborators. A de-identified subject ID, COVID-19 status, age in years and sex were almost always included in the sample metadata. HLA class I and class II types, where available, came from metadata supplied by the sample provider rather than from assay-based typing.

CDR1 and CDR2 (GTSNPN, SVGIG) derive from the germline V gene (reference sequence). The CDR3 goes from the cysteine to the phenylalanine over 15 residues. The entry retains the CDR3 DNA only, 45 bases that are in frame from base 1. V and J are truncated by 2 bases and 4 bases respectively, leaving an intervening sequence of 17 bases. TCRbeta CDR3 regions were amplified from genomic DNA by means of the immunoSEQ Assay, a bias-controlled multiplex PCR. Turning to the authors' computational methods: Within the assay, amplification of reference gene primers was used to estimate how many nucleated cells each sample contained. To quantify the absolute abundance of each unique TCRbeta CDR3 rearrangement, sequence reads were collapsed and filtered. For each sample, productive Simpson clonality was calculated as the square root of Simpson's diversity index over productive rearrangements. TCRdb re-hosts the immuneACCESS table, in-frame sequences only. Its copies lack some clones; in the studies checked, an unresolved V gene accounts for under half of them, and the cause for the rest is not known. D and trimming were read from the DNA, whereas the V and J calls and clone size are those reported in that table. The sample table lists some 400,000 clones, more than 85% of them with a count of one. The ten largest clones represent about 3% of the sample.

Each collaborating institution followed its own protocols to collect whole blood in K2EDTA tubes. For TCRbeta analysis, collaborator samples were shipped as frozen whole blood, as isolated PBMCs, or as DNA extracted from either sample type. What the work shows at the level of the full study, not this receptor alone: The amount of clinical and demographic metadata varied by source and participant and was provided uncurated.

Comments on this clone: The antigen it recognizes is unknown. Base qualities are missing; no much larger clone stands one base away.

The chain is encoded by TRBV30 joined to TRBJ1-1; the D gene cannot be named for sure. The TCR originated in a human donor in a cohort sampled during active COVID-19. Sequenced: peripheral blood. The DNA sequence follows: TGTGCCTGGAGTACCCAGAGGGCGGACGTCACTGAAGCTTTCTTT. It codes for CAWSTQRADVTEAFF.